The present T cell receptor beta chain was sequenced within a study of shared clonotypes between healthy human individuals. Only in-frame clones appear in the TCRdb table, and some are missing; sequencing was by immunoSEQ multiplex PCR. The sample shows over 300,000 clones, 87% of them seen only once. Sequenced material: memory CD8+ T cells sorted from blood. Subset of the sample: CD45RO+ cells pooled with CCR7-negative TemRA cells. The sequence was collected from a man aged 18 to 29 in good health.

CDR3 protein: CASSLNMWGNSYNEQFF. For the CDR3, the DNA is TGTGCCAGCAGCCTTAATATGTGGGGGAACTCCTACAATGAGCAGTTCTTC. This chain links TRBV5-6 with TRBJ2-1; the D call may be TRBD1 or TRBD2 (5 bases each). Deletions cut 4 bases from V and 0 bases from J, with 17 bases between. Per the germline V gene, CDR1 is SGHDT and CDR2 is YYEEEE. The CDR3 covers 17 residues.